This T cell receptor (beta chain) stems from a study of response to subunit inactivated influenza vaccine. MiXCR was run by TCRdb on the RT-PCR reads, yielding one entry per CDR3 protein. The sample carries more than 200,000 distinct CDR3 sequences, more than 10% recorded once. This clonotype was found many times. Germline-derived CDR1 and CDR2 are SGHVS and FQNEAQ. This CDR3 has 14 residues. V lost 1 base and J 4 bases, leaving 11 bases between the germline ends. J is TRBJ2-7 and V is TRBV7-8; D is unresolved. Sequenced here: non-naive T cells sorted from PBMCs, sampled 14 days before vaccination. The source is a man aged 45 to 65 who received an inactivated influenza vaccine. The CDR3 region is CASSLGPELYEQYF. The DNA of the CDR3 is TGTGCCAGCAGCTTAGGCCCAGAGTTATACGAGCAGTACTTC.